One and the same sample provided the 18 T cell receptor beta chains below, sequenced in a study of CD4 and CD8 cells across lung adenocarcinoma regions. TCRdb analysed the PCR reads with MiXCR anew, one entry per CDR3 protein. The sample comprises about 19,000 distinct CDR3 sequences, roughly 50% of which are singletons, and 15% to 20% rests with the top ten. The sample was CD4+ T cells from the margin of a lung tumor. The receptors originated from a male donor with lung adenocarcinoma. The CD4 and CD8 labels of this study may be unreliable.

On this clonotype itself: A read error may account for a junction end that differs from germline. This chain connects TRBV4-2 to TRBJ2-3; 7 positions agree with TRBD2. The CDR3 sequence is 16 residues long. CDR1 and CDR2 (germline): LGHNA, YNFKEQ. The DNA for the CDR3 is TGTGCGTGCCGCCAAGCGGGGCCGTCCGCCACAAATACGCAGTATTTC. Translated, it gives CACRQAGPSATNTQYF.

This chain links TRBV30 with TRBJ2-7; D remains ambiguous. The CDR3 consists of 11 residues. The germline V and J ends were trimmed by 2 bases and 4 bases, with 6 bases remaining between them. Germline V CDR1 and CDR2: GTSNPN, SVGIG (reference sequence). CDR3 nucleotide sequence: TGTGCCTGGAGTCATAGTTACGAGCAGTACTTC. Residues: CAWSHSYEQYF.

This clonotype was found many times. The V and J genes are TRBV11-2 and TRBJ2-1, with 11 bases that match TRBD2. Trimming took 2 bases from V and 4 from J; bases not matched to a gene: 10. The V gene's germline CDR1 is SGHAT and CDR2 FQNNGV. The CDR3 consists of 18 residues. The CDR3 DNA reads TGTGCCAGCAGCTTATCGGGACTTAGCGGGAGGGCATACAATGAGCAGTTCTTC. This translates into CASSLSGLSGRAYNEQFF.

This clonotype has a count of ten or more. One base away lies a much larger clone, so this may be a sequencing read error. The chain links TRBV6-1 to TRBJ2-1; 9 nucleotides match TRBD1. The J call is uncertain, as TRBJ2-7 better fits the DNA end. Germline V gene lookup returns CDR1 MNHNS and CDR2 SASEGT. The CDR3 sequence is 15 residues long. In nucleotides, the CDR3 is TGTGCCAGCACAGGAAGGGGACAGGGCTACAATGAGCAGTACTTC. It specifies CASTGRGQGYNEQYF.

This clonotype was seen a few times. The chain combines TRBV6-1 with TRBJ2-7; the D gene is possibly TRBD2 (5 bases). Looked up from germline, CDR1 is MNHNS and CDR2 is SASEGT. V was clipped by 4 bases and J by 3 bases, with 16 bases between them. The CDR3 sequence is 15 residues long. The CDR3 region has the DNA TGTGCCAGCAGTGGAGGAGGAGCCTCCAGCTACGAGCAGTACTTC. It encodes CASSGGGASSYEQYF.

J is TRBJ2-7 and V is TRBV6-1; D remains unclear. This CDR3 is built from 13 residues. The germline V gene encodes CDR1 MNHNS and CDR2 SASEGT. V lost 8 bases and J lost 5, with 16 bases in between. CDR3 DNA: TGTGCCAGCTCCATCAGTGATCAGAACGAGCAGTACTTC. Amino acid sequence: CASSISDQNEQYF.

This chain connects TRBV30 to TRBJ2-5; 9 nucleotides agree with TRBD2. TRBJ2-7 matches the DNA end more closely, so the J call is doubtful. Germline V CDR1 and CDR2: GTSNPN, SVGIG (reference sequence). This CDR3 region has 19 residues. Written as DNA, the CDR3 is TGTGCCTGGAGTTACCGGGGGGAGGGTAGCGGGAGCCTCCGTCGCGAGCAGTACTTC. This gives the protein CAWSYRGEGSGSLRREQYF.

With respect to this clonotype: A much more abundant neighbour one base away suggests this may be a read error. V and J are TRBV4-1 and TRBJ2-1; D tentatively reads TRBD1 or TRBD2 (5 bases each). The CDR3 is 13 amino acids. In germline, CDR1 is MGHRA, CDR2 YSYEKL. V lost 6 bases and J lost 10, with 16 bases in between. This CDR3 is CASRRDLYYEQFF. Here the CDR3 DNA reads TGCGCCAGCAGACGGGACCTCTACTACGAGCAGTTCTTC.

The V and J genes are TRBV6-4 and TRBJ2-3; TRBD2 matches at 9 bases. The DNA matches TRBJ2-7 better at its end, which makes the J call doubtful. The germline V gene encodes CDR1 MRHNA and CDR2 SNTAGT. This CDR3 comprises 15 residues. The CDR3 protein is CGGGDGGRGAETQYF. DNA for the CDR3: TGTGGCGGGGGGGACGGGGGCCGTGGCGCAGAGACGCAGTACTTC.

As for this clonotype: At one end, the junction sequence differs from germline, possibly due to a read error. This chain links TRBV6-4 with TRBJ2-4; D gene unclear. Germline CDR1 is MRHNA and CDR2 is SNTAGT. The CDR3 is 15 residues long. The CDR3 bases are TGTGCCAGCAGTGAGGGGATCGGAGCCAAAAACACGCAGTATTTC. Translating it yields CASSEGIGAKNTQYF.

This clonotype was seen a single time. A junction boundary mismatches the germline segment, possibly from a read error. The chain links TRBV27 to TRBJ2-5, with TRBD2 as a possible D gene (7 bases). The CDR3 runs to 17 residues. Germline assignment: CDR1 MNHEY and CDR2 SMNVEV (reference sequence). For the CDR3, the DNA is TGTGCCAGCAGTGCGGGGCGCGGGGGCCGTGACCAAGATACCCAGTACTTC. Its protein is CASSAGRGGRDQDTQYF.

This clonotype was seen ten or more times. This chain joins TRBV6-1 and TRBJ1-3; possible D gene TRBD1, 6 bases. Germline V lookup: CDR1 MNHNS, CDR2 SASEGT. Trimming pared 7 bases from V and 6 bases from J, leaving 19 bases between. This CDR3 contains 15 residues. This CDR3 reads CASTRSDSLENTIYF. Written as DNA, the CDR3 is TGTGCCAGCACCCGATCGGACAGCCTGGAAAACACCATATATTTT.

This clonotype has at least ten counts. The chain joins TRBV7-2 to TRBJ1-1; tentative D call: TRBD1 (6 bases). CDR3 length: 13 residues. CDR1 and CDR2 (germline): SGHTA, FQGNSA. Trimming stripped 1 base from V and 7 bases from J, with 10 bases between. Written as DNA, the CDR3 is TGTGCCAGCAGCTTAGTAGGGGGGGGTGAAGCTTTCTTT. Residues: CASSLVGGGEAFF.

The chain has TRBV25-1 and TRBJ2-3; a weak D match, TRBD1 (7 bases). The CDR3 has 15 amino acids. Germline V lookup: CDR1 MGHDK, CDR2 SYGVNS. Trimming removed 6 bases from V and 12 bases from J, with 25 bases in between. The CDR3 DNA is TGTGCCAGCAGACCGGAGGGGGCACGAACAGATATTCAGTATTTT. As protein: CASRPEGARTDIQYF. The complete variable domain, with remaining parts taken from reference TRBV25-1 and TRBJ2-3, reads EADIYQTPRYLVIGTGKKITLECSQTMGHDKMYWYQQDPGMELHLIHYSYGVNSTEKGDLSSESTVSRIRTEHFPLTLESARPSHTSQYLCASRPEGARTDIQYFGPGTRLTVL.

This clonotype was seen a handful of times. V usage is TRBV6-1 and J usage is TRBJ2-1; D is tentatively TRBD1 or TRBD2 (5 bases each). The CDR3 runs to 14 residues. Germline V lookup: CDR1 MNHNS, CDR2 SASEGT. Trimming removed 5 bases from V and 6 bases from J, with 14 bases in between. The CDR3 DNA reads TGTGCCAGCAGTCCTTTGACAGCGGCCAATGAGCAGTTCTTC. This codes for CASSPLTAANEQFF.

The V call is TRBV12-3 or TRBV12-4, the J call TRBJ2-5; tentative D call: TRBD2 (6 bases). The last part of the DNA fits TRBJ2-3 better; the J call may be wrong. The CDR3 spans 12 residues. The CDR3 here is CVGGRAQETQYF. In nucleotides, the CDR3 is TGTGTCGGGGGTCGAGCCCAAGAGACCCAGTATTTT.

This clonotype was recorded at least ten times. The chain recombines TRBV7-8 with TRBJ2-5; D remains ambiguous. Between the trimmed V and J ends, which lost 5 bases and 1 base, there was a span of 11 bases. This CDR3 is built from 14 residues. The germline V gene encodes CDR1 SGHVS and CDR2 FQNEAQ. The CDR3 coding sequence is TGTGCCAGCAGCCCCCGAGAGGTCCAAGAGACCCAGTACTTC. Amino acids: CASSPREVQETQYF.

The chain uses TRBV6-1 and TRBJ2-3; D may be TRBD2 (5 bases). The closer fit of TRBJ2-4 to the DNA end suggests the J call may be wrong. Germline V gene lookup returns CDR1 MNHNS and CDR2 SASEGT. The CDR3 contains 15 residues. DNA for the CDR3: TGTGCCAGCAGCGAGGGTATGGCAGGCACAGATACTCAGTACTTC. Protein product: CASSEGMAGTDTQYF.